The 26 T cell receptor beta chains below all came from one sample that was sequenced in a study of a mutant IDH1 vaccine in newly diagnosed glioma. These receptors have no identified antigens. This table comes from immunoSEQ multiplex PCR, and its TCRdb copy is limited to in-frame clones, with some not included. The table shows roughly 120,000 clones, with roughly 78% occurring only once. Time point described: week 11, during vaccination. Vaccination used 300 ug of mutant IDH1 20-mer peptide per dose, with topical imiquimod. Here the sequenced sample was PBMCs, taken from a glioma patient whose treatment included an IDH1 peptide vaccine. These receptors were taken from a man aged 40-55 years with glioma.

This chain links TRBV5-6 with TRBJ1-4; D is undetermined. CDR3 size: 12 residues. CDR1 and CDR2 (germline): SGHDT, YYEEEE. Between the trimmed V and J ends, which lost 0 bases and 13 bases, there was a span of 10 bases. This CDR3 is CASSLVGVSLFF. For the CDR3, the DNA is TGTGCCAGCAGCTTGGTTGGGGTTTCACTGTTTTTT.

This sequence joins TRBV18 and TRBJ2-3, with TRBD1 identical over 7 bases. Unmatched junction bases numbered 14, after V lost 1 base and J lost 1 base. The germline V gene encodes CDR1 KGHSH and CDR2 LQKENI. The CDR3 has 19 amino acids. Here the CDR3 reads CASSPLRQGLLVGTDTQYF. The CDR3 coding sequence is TGTGCCAGCTCACCACTGAGACAGGGTTTATTGGTCGGCACAGATACGCAGTATTTT.

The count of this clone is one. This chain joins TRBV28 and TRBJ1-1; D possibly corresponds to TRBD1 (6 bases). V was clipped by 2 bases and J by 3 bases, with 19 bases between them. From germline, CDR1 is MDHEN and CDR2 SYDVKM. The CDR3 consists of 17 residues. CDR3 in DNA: TGTGCCAGCAGTTTAAGCCCCTCAGGGGAGGGGGACACTGAAGCTTTCTTT. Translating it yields CASSLSPSGEGDTEAFF.

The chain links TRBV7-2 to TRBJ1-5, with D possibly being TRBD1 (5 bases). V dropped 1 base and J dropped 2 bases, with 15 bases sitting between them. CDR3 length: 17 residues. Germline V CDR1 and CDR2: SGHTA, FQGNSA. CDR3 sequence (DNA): TGTGCCAGCAGCTTAGGGGGGGGTTATTTGGGCAATCAGCCCCAGCATTTT. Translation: CASSLGGGYLGNQPQHF.

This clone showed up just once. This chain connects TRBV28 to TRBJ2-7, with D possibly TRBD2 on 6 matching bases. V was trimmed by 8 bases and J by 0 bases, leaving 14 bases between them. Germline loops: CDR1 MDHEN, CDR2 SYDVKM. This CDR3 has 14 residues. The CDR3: CASGGGRGSYEQYF. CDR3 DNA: TGTGCCAGCGGGGGTGGGCGGGGCTCCTACGAGCAGTACTTC.

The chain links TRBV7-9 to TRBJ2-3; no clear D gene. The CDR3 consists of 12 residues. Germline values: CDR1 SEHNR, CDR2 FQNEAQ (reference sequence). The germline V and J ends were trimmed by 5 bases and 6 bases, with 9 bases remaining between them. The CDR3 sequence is CASSPTADTQYF. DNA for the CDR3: TGTGCCAGCAGCCCAACAGCGGATACGCAGTATTTT.

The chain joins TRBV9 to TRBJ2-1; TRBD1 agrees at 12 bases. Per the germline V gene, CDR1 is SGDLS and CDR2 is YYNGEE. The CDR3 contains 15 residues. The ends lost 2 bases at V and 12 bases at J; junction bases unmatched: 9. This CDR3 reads CASSVASGTGGRQFF. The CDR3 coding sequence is TGTGCCAGCAGCGTCGCTTCCGGGACAGGGGGCCGGCAGTTCTTC.

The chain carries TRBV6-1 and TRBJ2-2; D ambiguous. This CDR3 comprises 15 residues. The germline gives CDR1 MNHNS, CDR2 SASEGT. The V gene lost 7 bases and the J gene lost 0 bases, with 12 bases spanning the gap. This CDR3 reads CASTRDLPNTGELFF. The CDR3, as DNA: TGTGCCAGCACCAGAGACTTGCCGAACACCGGGGAGCTGTTTTTT.

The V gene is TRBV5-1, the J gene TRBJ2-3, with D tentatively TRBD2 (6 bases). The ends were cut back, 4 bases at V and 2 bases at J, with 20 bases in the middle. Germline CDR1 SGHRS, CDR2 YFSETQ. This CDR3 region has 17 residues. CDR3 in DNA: TGCGCCAGCAGCCCCCAGCGGGTCCGAACCCTCACAGATACGCAGTATTTT. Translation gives CASSPQRVRTLTDTQYF.

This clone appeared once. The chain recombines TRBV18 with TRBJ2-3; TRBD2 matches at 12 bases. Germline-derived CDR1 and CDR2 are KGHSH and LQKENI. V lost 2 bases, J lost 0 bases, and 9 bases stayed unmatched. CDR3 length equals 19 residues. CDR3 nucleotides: TGTGCCAGCTCACCATTGGGACTAGCGGGCTTAACTAGCACAGATACGCAGTATTTT. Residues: CASSPLGLAGLTSTDTQYF. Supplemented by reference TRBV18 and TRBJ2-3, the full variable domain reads NAGVMQNPRHLVRRRGQEARLRCSPMKGHSHVYWYRQLPEEGLKFMVYLQKENIIDESGMPKERFSAEFPKEGPSILRIQQVVRGDSAAYFCASSPLGLAGLTSTDTQYFGPGTRLTVL.

CDR3 coding DNA: TGTGCCAGCAGCCAAGGGTCGGGGGTATTCGGGCAGTACTTC. Its protein is CASSQGSGVFGQYF. V usage is TRBV14 and J usage is TRBJ2-7; D possibly corresponds to TRBD2 (6 bases). Trimming left V 1 base short and J 9 bases short, with 16 bases between. The CDR3 is made up of 14 amino acids. Looked up from germline, CDR1 is SGHDN and CDR2 is FVKESK.

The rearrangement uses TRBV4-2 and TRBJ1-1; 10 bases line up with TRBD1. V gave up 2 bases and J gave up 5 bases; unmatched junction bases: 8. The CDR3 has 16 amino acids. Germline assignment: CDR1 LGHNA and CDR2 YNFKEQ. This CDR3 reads CASSQPGQGRGTEAFF. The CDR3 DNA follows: TGTGCCAGCAGCCAACCGGGACAGGGGCGTGGGACTGAAGCTTTCTTT.

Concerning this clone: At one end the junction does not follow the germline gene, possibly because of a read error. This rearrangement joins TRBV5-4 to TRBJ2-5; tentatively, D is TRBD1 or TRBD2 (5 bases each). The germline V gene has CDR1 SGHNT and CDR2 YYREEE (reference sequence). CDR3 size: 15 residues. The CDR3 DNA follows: TGTGCCGGCAGGCCCCCCCAGGGAGCCCAAGAGACCCAGTACTTC. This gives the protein CAGRPPQGAQETQYF.

CDR3 in amino acids: CASSQMGEGETQYF. CDR3 sequence (DNA): TGTGCCAGCAGTCAAATGGGGGAAGGAGAGACCCAGTACTTC. This sequence joins TRBV11-2 and TRBJ2-5; the D call may be TRBD1 or TRBD2 (5 bases each). CDR3 size: 14 residues. V shed 6 bases and J shed 4 bases, with 15 bases lying between them. Germline assignment: CDR1 SGHAT and CDR2 FQNNGV.

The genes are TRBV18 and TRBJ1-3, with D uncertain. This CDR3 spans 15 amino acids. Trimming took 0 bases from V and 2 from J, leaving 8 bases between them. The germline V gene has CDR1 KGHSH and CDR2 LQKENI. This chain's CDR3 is CASSPPRGPGNTIYF. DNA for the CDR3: TGTGCCAGCTCACCACCAAGAGGTCCTGGAAACACCATATATTTT.

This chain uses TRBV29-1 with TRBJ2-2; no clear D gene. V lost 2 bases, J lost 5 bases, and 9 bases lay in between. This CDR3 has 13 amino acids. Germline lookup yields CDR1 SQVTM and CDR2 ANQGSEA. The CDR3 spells CSVEFPGTGELFF. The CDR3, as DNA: TGCAGCGTTGAATTCCCCGGGACCGGGGAGCTGTTTTTT.

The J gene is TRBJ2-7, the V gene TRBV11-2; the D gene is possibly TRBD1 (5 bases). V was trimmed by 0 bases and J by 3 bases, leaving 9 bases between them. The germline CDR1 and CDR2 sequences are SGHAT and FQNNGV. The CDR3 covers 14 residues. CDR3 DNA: TGTGCCAGCAGCTTAGATCCAGGACACTACGAGCAGTACTTC. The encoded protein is CASSLDPGHYEQYF.

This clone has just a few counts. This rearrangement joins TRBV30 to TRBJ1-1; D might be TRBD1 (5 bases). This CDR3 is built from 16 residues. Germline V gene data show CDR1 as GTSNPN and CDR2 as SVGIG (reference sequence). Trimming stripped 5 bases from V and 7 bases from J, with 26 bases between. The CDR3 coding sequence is TGTGCCTGGCGGGGGGTAGGGGTGACACCCGGCGTTGAAGCTTTCTTT. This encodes CAWRGVGVTPGVEAFF.

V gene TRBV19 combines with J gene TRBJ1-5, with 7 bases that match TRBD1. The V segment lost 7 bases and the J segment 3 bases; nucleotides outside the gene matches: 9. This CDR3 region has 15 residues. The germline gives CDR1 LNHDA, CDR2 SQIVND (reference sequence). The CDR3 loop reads CASMKTTGANQPQHF. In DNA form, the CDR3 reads TGTGCCAGTATGAAGACTACAGGGGCCAATCAGCCCCAGCATTTT.

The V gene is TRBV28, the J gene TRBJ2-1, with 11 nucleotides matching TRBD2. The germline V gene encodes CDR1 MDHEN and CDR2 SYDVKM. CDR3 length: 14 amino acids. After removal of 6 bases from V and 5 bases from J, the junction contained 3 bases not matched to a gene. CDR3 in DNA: TGTGCCAGCAGACTAGCGGGAGCGAACAATGAGCAGTTCTTC. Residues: CASRLAGANNEQFF. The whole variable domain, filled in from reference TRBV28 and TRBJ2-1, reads DVKVTQSSRYLVKRTGEKVFLECVQDMDHENMFWYRQDPGLGLRLIYFSYDVKMKEKGDIPEGYSVSREKKERFSLILESASTNQTSMYLCASRLAGANNEQFFGPGTRLTVL.

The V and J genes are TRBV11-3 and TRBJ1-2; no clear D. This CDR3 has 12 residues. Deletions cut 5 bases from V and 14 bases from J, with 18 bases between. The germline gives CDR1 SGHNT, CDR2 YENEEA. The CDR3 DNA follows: TGTGCCAGCAGCCCCCCCTCGGGCGGTGGAACCTTC. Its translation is CASSPPSGGGTF.

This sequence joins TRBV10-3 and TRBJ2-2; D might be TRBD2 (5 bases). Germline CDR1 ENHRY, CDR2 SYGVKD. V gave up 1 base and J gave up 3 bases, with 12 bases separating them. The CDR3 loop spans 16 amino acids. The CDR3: CAISELGAEDTGELFF. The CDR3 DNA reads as TGTGCCATCAGTGAGTTGGGAGCTGAAGACACCGGGGAGCTGTTTTTT.

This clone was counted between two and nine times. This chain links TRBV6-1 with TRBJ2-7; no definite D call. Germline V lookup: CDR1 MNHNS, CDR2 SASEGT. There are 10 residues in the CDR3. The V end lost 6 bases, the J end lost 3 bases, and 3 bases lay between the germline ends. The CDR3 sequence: CASRHYEQYF. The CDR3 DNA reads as TGTGCCAGCAGGCACTACGAGCAGTACTTC.

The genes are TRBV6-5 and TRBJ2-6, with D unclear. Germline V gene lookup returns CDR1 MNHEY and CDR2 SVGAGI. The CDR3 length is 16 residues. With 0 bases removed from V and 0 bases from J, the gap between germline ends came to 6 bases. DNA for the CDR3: TGTGCCAGCAGTTACTCGACGGGCTCTGGGGCCAACGTCCTGACTTTC. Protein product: CASSYSTGSGANVLTF.

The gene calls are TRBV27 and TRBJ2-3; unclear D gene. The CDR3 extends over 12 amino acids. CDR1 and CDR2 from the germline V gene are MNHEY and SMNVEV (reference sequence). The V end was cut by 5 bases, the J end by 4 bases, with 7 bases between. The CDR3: CASSPGPDTQYF. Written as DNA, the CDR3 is TGTGCCAGCAGTCCCGGCCCAGATACGCAGTATTTT.

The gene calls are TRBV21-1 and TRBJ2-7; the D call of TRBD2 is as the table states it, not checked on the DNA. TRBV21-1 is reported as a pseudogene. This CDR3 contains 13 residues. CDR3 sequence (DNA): TGTGCCAGCAGCAAATCGCGCTCCTACGAGCAGTACTTC. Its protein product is CASSKSRSYEQYF.